This T cell receptor (beta chain) is drawn from a study of T cell repertoires in cytomegalovirus infection. As for the study in general: It can be stated that public TCR beta signatures indicated CMV infection as well as a matching HLA type.

This CDR3 spans 16 amino acids. V shed 5 bases, J shed 4 bases, and the junction held 12 bases outside the gene matches. Per the germline V gene, CDR1 is SGHAT and CDR2 is FQNNGV. TCRdb called the reads again in MiXCR, with one record for every CDR3 protein. The table has around 250,000 distinct CDR3 sequences, approximately 15% seen once. This chain connects TRBV11-2 to TRBJ1-2; 8 nucleotides match TRBD1. The sequence was collected from a human donor in good health (CMV status not recorded). Some clones in this sample may be carry-over from other donors' samples. Material for sequencing was CD8+ T cells from PBMCs. The CDR3 reads CASSPDGQGVSYGYTF. The CDR3 coding sequence is TGTGCCAGCAGCCCAGACGGACAGGGTGTGAGCTATGGCTACACCTTC.